This record concerns one TCR beta chain sequence. The antigen remains undetermined. With 0 bases clipped from V and 8 bases from J, the junction kept 8 bases outside the gene matches. The CDR3 loop spans 15 amino acids. Germline assignment: CDR1 SGHRS and CDR2 YFSETQ. This sample was included in a study of T cell responses to AZD1222 COVID-19 vaccine. General observations from the study: Repertoires in all cases were sampled only once the peak T cell response had passed. Baseline testing showed seropositivity in only six or seven AZD1222 recipients.

Clones were read by immunoSEQ multiplex PCR, and TCRdb kept only the in-frame ones, dropping some. Here the sample spans some 96,000 clones, about 89% being singletons. The source is an adult in good health. V and J are TRBV5-1 and TRBJ1-2, with 9 bases aligning to TRBD1. This material consisted of peripheral blood, taken on day 0 of AZD1222 vaccination. In DNA form, the CDR3 reads TGCGCCAGCAGCTTGGCCCCCGGGACAGGGAACGGCTACACCTTC. It codes for CASSLAPGTGNGYTF. The variable domain in full, with the rest retrieved from reference TRBV5-1 and TRBJ1-2, is KAGVTQTPRYLIKTRGQQVTLSCSPISGHRSVSWYQQTPGQGLQFLFEYFSETQRNKGNFPGRFSGRQFSNSRSEMNVSTLELGDSALYLCASSLAPGTGNGYTFGSGTRLTVV.